The 9 T cell receptor beta chains reported below all come from one sample, sequenced in a study of cytomegalovirus exposure and HLA in healthy donors. This PCR relied on a set of 60 Vbeta primers and 13 Jbeta primers. Assay used: immunoSEQ multiplex PCR; TCRdb lists only in-frame clones, some missing. The sample consists of 200,000 or so clones, under 90% of them appearing once. Sequencing was carried out using PBMCs. These receptors originate from a human donor in good health.

This chain joins TRBV9 and TRBJ2-1; D is ambiguous. This CDR3 has 13 amino acids. V was trimmed by 0 bases and J by 5 bases, leaving 6 bases between them. Germline V gene sequence: CDR1 SGDLS, CDR2 YYNGEE. The CDR3 loop reads CASSVAPDNEQFF. The CDR3 nucleotides are TGTGCCAGCAGCGTAGCACCAGACAATGAGCAGTTCTTC.

The gene calls are TRBV7-8 and TRBJ2-1; D is perhaps TRBD2 (6 bases). V lost 2 bases and J lost 3, with 11 bases in between. Germline assignment: CDR1 SGHVS and CDR2 FQNEAQ. CDR3 size: 15 residues. CDR3 in amino acids: CASSLRRDDYNEQFF. DNA of the CDR3: TGTGCCAGCAGCTTACGGCGGGACGACTACAATGAGCAGTTCTTC. Combining the CDR3 with reference TRBV7-8 and TRBJ2-1 gives the whole variable domain GAGVSQSPRYKVAKRGQDVALRCDPISGHVSLFWYQQALGQGPEFLTYFQNEAQLDKSGLPSDRFFAERPEGSVSTLKIQRTQQEDSAVYLCASSLRRDDYNEQFFGPGTRLTVL.

The rearrangement uses TRBV6-6 and TRBJ2-3; 9 positions match TRBD1. The CDR3 totals 15 residues. The ends lost 2 bases at V and 5 bases at J; junction bases unmatched: 5. Germline V CDR1 and CDR2: MNHNY, SVGAGI (reference sequence). The chain's CDR3 is CASSYDDRGGDTQYF. CDR3 bases: TGTGCCAGCAGTTACGACGACAGGGGGGGAGATACGCAGTATTTT.

The chain joins TRBV27 to TRBJ1-3; 7 positions match TRBD1. The CDR3 is 18 residues long. Looked up from germline, CDR1 is MNHEY and CDR2 is SMNVEV (reference sequence). Losses at the gene ends were 0 bases for V and 0 bases for J; bases not matched to a gene: 8. As DNA, the CDR3 is TGTGCCAGCAGTTTATCGATGCCAGGGGGGAGCTCTGGAAACACCATATATTTT. Its protein product is CASSLSMPGGSSGNTIYF.

The rearrangement links TRBV7-9 to TRBJ2-1; possible D gene TRBD1, 6 bases. The CDR3 covers 11 residues. The V end was cut by 10 bases, the J end by 9 bases, with 13 bases between. Germline CDR1 reads SEHNR; CDR2 reads FQNEAQ (reference sequence). The CDR3 protein is CATLQGTEQFF. CDR3 DNA: TGTGCCACACTACAGGGAACTGAGCAGTTCTTC.

Comments on this clone: At one end the junction does not follow the germline gene, possibly because of a read error. V gene TRBV6-1 combines with J gene TRBJ2-1, with 10 bases fitting TRBD2. Per the germline V gene, CDR1 is MNHNS and CDR2 is SASEGT. The CDR3 totals 13 residues. The CDR3 here is CASTQAGGSKLVF. The CDR3 DNA sequence: TGTGCCAGCACACAAGCGGGAGGGTCAAAATTGGTCTTC.

The J gene is TRBJ1-5, the V gene TRBV2; a possible D gene is TRBD1 (5 bases). V gave up 3 bases and J gave up 6 bases, with 12 bases separating them. The germline gives CDR1 SNHLY, CDR2 FYNNEI. This CDR3 spans 14 amino acids. The CDR3 loop is CASSESGLRQPQHF. CDR3 coding DNA: TGTGCCAGCAGTGAGTCAGGGTTACGTCAGCCCCAGCATTTT. The full variable domain, rest sourced from reference TRBV2 and TRBJ1-5, is EPEVTQTPSHQVTQMGQEVILRCVPISNHLYFYWYRQILGQKVEFLVSFYNNEISEKSEIFDDQFSVERPDGSNFTLKIRSTKLEDSAMYFCASSESGLRQPQHFGDGTRLSIL.

The rearrangement uses TRBV7-3 and TRBJ2-1, with 9 bases lining up with TRBD2. The CDR3 has 15 residues. Germline CDR1 and CDR2: SGHTA and FQGTGA. V dropped 5 bases and J dropped 1; count of bases not matched to a gene: 3. The CDR3 region has the DNA TGTGCCAGCAGCATCGGACTAGCGTCCTACAATGAGCAGTTCTTC. It encodes CASSIGLASYNEQFF.

This chain joins TRBV7-2 and TRBJ2-7; TRBD2 matches at 7 bases. CDR1 and CDR2 (germline): SGHTA, FQGNSA. CDR3 length: 16 residues. Losses at the gene ends were 3 bases for V and 5 bases for J; bases not matched to a gene: 13. As DNA, the CDR3 is TGTGCCAGCAGCTTCCGTCTGGGCGGGAGCGTCCACGAGCAGTACTTC. Translating gives CASSFRLGGSVHEQYF.